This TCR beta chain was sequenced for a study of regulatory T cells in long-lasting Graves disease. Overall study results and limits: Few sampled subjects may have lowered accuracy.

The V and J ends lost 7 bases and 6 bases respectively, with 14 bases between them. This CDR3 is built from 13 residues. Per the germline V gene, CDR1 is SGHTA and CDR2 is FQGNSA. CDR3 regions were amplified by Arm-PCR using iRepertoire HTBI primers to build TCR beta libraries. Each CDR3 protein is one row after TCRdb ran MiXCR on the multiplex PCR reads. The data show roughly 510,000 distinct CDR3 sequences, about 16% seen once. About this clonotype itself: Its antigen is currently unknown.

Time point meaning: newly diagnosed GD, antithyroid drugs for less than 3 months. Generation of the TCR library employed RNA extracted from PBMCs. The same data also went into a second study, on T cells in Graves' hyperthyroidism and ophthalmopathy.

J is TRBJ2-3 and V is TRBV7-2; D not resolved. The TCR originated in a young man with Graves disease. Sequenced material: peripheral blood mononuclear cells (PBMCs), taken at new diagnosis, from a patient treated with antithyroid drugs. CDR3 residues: CASTYSPSDTQYF. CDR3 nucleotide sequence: TGTGCCAGCACCTACAGTCCCTCTGATACGCAGTATTTT. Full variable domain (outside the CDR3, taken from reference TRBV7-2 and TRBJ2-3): GAGVSQSPSNKVTEKGKDVELRCDPISGHTALYWYRQSLGQGLEFLIYFQGNSAPDKSGLPSDRFSAERTGGSVSTLTIQRTQQEDSAVYLCASTYSPSDTQYFGPGTRLTVL.